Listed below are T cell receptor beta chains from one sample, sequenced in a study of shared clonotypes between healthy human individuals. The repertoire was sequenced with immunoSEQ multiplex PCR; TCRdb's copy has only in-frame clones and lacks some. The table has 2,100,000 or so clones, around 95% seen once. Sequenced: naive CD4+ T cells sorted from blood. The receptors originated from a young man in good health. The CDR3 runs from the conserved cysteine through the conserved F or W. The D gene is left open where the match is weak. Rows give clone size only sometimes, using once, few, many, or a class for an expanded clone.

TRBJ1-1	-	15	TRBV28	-	CASSPSVRGTPEAFF	TGTGCCAGCAGCCCCTCAGTACGGGGGACACCTGAAGCTTTCTTT
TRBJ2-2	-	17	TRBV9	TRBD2	CASSGKLAGSNTGELFF	TGTGCCAGCAGCGGCAAACTAGCGGGTTCGAACACCGGGGAGCTGTTTTTT
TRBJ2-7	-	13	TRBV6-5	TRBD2	CASRLAGTYEQYF	TGTGCCAGCAGGTTAGCGGGAACCTACGAGCAGTACTTC
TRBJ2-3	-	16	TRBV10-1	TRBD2	CASGPGLAGIADTQYF	TGCGCCAGCGGACCGGGACTAGCGGGGATTGCAGATACGCAGTATTTT
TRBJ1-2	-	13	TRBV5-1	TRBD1	CASSPGQKYGYTF	TGCGCCAGCAGCCCGGGACAGAAATATGGCTACACCTTC
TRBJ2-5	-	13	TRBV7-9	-	CASRRTSQETQYF	TGTGCCAGCAGAAGGACAAGCCAAGAGACCCAGTACTTC
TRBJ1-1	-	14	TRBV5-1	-	CASKGEAAGSEAFF	TGCGCCAGCAAGGGGGAGGCGGCCGGGTCTGAAGCTTTCTTT
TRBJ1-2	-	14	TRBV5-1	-	CASSLAGGTYGYTF	TGCGCCAGCAGCTTGGCCGGAGGGACCTATGGCTACACCTTC
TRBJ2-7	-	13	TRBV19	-	CASSLSGPYEQYF	TGTGCCAGTAGTCTCAGTGGACCCTACGAGCAGTACTTC
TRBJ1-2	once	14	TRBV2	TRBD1	CASRTTGLNYGYTF	TGTGCCAGCAGGACGACAGGGCTCAACTATGGCTACACCTTC
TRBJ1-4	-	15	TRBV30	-	CAWSVGGQINEKLFF	TGTGCCTGGAGTGTAGGCGGACAGATTAATGAAAAACTGTTTTTT
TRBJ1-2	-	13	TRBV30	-	CAWSVRGGYGYTF	TGTGCCTGGAGTGTACGGGGGGGATATGGCTACACCTTC
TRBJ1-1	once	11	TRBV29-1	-	CSVTPLTEAFF	TGCAGCGTTACTCCTTTAACTGAAGCTTTCTTT
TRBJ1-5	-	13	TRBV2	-	CASSEQSNQPQHF	TGTGCCAGCAGTGAACAGAGCAATCAGCCCCAGCATTTT
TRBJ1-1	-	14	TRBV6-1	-	CASSEPQGNTEAFF	TGTGCCAGCAGTGAACCTCAGGGAAACACTGAAGCTTTCTTT
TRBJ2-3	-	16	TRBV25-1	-	CASRPLGAGNTDTQYF	TGTGCCAGCAGGCCCCTAGGCGCGGGAAACACAGATACGCAGTATTTT
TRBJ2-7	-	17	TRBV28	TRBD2	CASSFLRLAGNSYEQYF	TGTGCCAGCAGTTTCCTGAGACTAGCGGGCAACTCCTACGAGCAGTACTTC
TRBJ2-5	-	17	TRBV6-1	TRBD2	CASSEGTSGRLVETQYF	TGTGCCAGCAGTGAAGGGACTAGCGGGAGGCTGGTGGAGACCCAGTACTTC
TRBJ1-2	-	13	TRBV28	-	CASSFDSVYGYTF	TGTGCCAGCAGTTTTGACAGTGTTTATGGCTACACCTTC
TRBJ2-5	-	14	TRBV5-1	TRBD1	CASSPGTGKETQYF	TGCGCCAGCAGCCCCGGGACAGGCAAAGAGACCCAGTACTTC
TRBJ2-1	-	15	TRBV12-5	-	CASGSEIIAGNEQFF	TGTGCTAGTGGTTCTGAGATAATTGCCGGCAATGAGCAGTTCTTC
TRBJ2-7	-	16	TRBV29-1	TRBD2	CSVSGTSGLPPYEQYF	TGCAGCGTCTCCGGGACTAGCGGGCTACCGCCCTACGAGCAGTACTTC